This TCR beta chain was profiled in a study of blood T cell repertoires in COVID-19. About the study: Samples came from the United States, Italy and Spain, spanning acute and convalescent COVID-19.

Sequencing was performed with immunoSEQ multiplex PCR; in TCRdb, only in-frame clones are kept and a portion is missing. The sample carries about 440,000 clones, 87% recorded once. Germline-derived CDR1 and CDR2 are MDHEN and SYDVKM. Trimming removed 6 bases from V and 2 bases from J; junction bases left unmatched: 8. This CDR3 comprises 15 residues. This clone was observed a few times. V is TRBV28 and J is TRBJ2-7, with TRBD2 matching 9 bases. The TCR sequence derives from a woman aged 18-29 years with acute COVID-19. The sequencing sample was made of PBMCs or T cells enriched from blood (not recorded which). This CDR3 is CASRPTSGGTYEQYF. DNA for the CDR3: TGTGCCAGCAGGCCGACGAGCGGGGGGACCTACGAGCAGTACTTC.